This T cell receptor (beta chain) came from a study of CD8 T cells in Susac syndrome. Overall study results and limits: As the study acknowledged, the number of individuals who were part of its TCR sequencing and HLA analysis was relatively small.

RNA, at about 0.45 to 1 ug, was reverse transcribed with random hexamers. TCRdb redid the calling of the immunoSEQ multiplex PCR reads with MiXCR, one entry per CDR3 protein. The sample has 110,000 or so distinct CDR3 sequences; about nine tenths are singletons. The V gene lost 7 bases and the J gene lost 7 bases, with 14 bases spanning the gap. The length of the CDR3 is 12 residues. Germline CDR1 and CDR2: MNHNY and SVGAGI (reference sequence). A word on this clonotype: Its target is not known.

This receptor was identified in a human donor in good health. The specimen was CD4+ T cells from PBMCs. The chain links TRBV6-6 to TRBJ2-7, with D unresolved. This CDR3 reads CASTRNAEEQYF. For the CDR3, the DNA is TGTGCCAGCACCAGGAACGCGGAAGAGCAGTACTTC.